These 7 T cell receptor beta chains came from one sample sequenced in a study of cytomegalovirus exposure and HLA in healthy donors. PCR involved 60 Vbeta and 13 Jbeta primers. TCRdb's table, derived via immunoSEQ multiplex PCR, lists solely in-frame clones and lacks some. This table has roughly 100,000 clones, about three quarters appearing once. Sequencing input: PBMCs. The receptors originated from a woman aged 45-60 years in good health and CMV-seropositive.

This clone was observed a few times. V usage is TRBV28 and J usage is TRBJ1-2, with TRBD1 matching over 11 bases. Losses at the gene ends were 2 bases for V and 8 bases for J; bases not matched to a gene: 7. The CDR3 length is 15 residues. The germline V gene encodes CDR1 MDHEN and CDR2 SYDVKM. This chain's CDR3 is CASSLLAGQGGGYTF. The DNA of the CDR3 is TGTGCCAGCAGTTTACTTGCGGGACAGGGGGGAGGCTACACCTTC.

The rearrangement uses TRBV6-6 and TRBJ1-3, with unresolved D. The CDR3 sequence is 15 residues long. Germline V gives CDR1 MNHNY, CDR2 SVGAGI (reference sequence). The V end was cut by 0 bases, the J end by 2 bases, with 8 bases between. CDR3 amino acids: CASSYSPTTGNTIYF. CDR3 coding DNA: TGTGCCAGCAGTTACTCGCCGACAACTGGAAACACCATATATTTT.

This clone was found a few times. This chain joins TRBV5-1 and TRBJ2-1, with 13 bases matching TRBD2. Germline V lookup: CDR1 SGHRS, CDR2 YFSETQ. Trimming removed 0 bases from V and 5 bases from J; junction bases left unmatched: 5. The CDR3 consists of 17 residues. The CDR3 bases are TGCGCCAGCAGCTTGGCGGGCGGGACTAGCGGGGACAATGAGCAGTTCTTC. As protein: CASSLAGGTSGDNEQFF.

CDR3 loop: CASSLSLSPGETQYF. CDR3 bases: TGTGCCAGCAGCTTAAGCCTGTCCCCAGGGGAGACCCAGTACTTC. The chain is built from TRBV11-2 and TRBJ2-5; D is perhaps TRBD1 (5 bases). The V gene's germline CDR1 is SGHAT and CDR2 FQNNGV. The CDR3 is 15 amino acids. The V end was cut by 2 bases, the J end by 5 bases, with 15 bases between.

The chain has TRBV28 and TRBJ1-3, with unresolved D. The ends were cut back, 5 bases at V and 1 base at J, with 9 bases in the middle. CDR1 and CDR2 from the germline V gene are MDHEN and SYDVKM. The CDR3 is made up of 14 amino acids. DNA of the CDR3: TGTGCCAGCAGTCCGGTAGTTTCTGGAAACACCATATATTTT. It translates to CASSPVVSGNTIYF.

J is TRBJ1-2 and V is TRBV9, with 7 positions matching TRBD1. The CDR3 has 17 residues. Germline V gene lookup returns CDR1 SGDLS and CDR2 YYNGEE. The V segment lost 0 bases and the J segment 8 bases; nucleotides outside the gene matches: 16. This CDR3 is CASSVATGAYPIEGYTF. The CDR3 bases are TGTGCCAGCAGCGTAGCTACAGGGGCCTACCCGATAGAGGGCTACACCTTC.

The chain uses TRBV18 and TRBJ1-1; 9 bases agree with TRBD1. Germline CDR1 and CDR2: KGHSH and LQKENI. The CDR3 contains 15 residues. The V segment lost 5 bases and the J segment 3 bases; nucleotides outside the gene matches: 7. CDR3 in amino acids: CASSGTGGRDTEAFF. CDR3 nucleotides: TGTGCCAGCTCAGGAACAGGGGGCCGCGACACTGAAGCTTTCTTT.